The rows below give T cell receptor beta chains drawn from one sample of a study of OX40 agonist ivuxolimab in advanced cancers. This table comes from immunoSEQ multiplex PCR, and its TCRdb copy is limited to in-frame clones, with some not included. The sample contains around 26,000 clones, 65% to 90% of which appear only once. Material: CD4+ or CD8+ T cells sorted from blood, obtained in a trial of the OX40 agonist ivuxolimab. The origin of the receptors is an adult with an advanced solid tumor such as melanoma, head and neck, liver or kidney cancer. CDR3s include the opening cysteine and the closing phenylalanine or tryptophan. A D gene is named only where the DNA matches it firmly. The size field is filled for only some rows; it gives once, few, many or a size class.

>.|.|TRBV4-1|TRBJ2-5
CASSSHVTFLVETQYF
TGCGCCAGCAGCTCACACGTGACTTTCCTAGTGGAGACCCAGTACTTC
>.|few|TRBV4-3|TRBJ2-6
CASSHHYESGANVLTF
TGCGCCAGCAGCCACCATTACGAGTCTGGGGCCAACGTCCTGACTTTC
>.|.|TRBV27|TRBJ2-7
CASSDLDRQSSYEQYF
TGTGCCAGCAGTGACTTAGATCGACAGAGCTCCTACGAGCAGTACTTC
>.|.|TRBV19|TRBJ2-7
CASSSGIYEQYF
TGTGCCAGTAGCTCAGGGATCTACGAGCAGTACTTC
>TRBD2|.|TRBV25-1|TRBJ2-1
CATFSGGVYNEQFF
TGTGCCACCTTTAGCGGGGGGGTGTACAATGAGCAGTTCTTC
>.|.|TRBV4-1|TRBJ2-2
CASRGPGELFF
TGCGCCAGTAGAGGGCCCGGGGAGCTGTTTTTT
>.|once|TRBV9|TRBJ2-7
CASSATVSYEQYF
TGTGCCAGCAGTGCGACTGTTTCCTACGAGCAGTACTTC
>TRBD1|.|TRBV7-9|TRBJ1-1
CASSPGTENTEAFF
TGTGCCAGCAGCCCCGGGACAGAGAACACTGAAGCTTTCTTT
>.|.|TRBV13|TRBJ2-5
CASSSRPQETQYF
TGTGCCAGCAGCTCCCGCCCACAAGAGACCCAGTACTTC
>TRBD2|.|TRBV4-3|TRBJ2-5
CASSQARGGQETQYF
TGCGCCAGCAGCCAAGCGCGGGGGGGACAAGAGACCCAGTACTTC
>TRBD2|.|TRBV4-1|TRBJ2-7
CASSLIGEGEQYF
TGCGCCAGCAGCCTGATTGGGGAGGGCGAGCAGTACTTC
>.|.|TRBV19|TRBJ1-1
CASSFGTNEAFF
TGTGCCAGTAGTTTCGGGACAAACGAAGCTTTCTTT
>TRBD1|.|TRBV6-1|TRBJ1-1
CASARDRGGNTEAFF
TGTGCCAGCGCGCGTGACAGGGGCGGGAACACTGAAGCTTTCTTT
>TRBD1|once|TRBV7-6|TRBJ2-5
CASSPGQGKTQYF
TGTGCCAGCAGCCCCGGACAGGGAAAGACCCAGTACTTC
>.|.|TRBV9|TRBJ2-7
CASSVNPAPDEQYF
TGTGCCAGCAGCGTAAATCCCGCGCCTGACGAGCAGTACTTC
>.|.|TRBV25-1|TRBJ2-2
CASSEYRMNTGELFF
TGTGCCAGCAGTGAGTACAGGATGAACACCGGGGAGCTGTTTTTT
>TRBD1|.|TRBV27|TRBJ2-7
CATSNRGSSYEQYF
TGTGCCACCAGCAACAGGGGGAGCTCCTACGAGCAGTACTTC
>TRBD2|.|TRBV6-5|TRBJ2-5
CASSFFLGTKETQYF
TGTGCCAGCAGCTTTTTTCTTGGGACTAAAGAGACCCAGTACTTC
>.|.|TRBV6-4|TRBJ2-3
CASSDRAGSTDTQYF
TGTGCCAGCAGTGACCGGGCAGGGAGCACAGATACGCAGTATTTT